These 31 T cell receptor beta chains share one sample of origin, sequenced in a study of blood T cell repertoires in COVID-19. Method: immunoSEQ multiplex PCR; TCRdb's copy keeps in-frame clones and lacks some. The sample has 200,000 to 250,000 clones, 82% seen once; the top ten hold approximately 4.9%. Sequenced input: peripheral blood. All receptors come from a woman older than 75 with active or convalescent COVID-19.

The chain combines TRBV27 with TRBJ2-2, with 8 bases matching TRBD1. CDR1 is MNHEY and CDR2 is SMNVEV in the germline V gene (reference sequence). This CDR3 region has 15 residues. J was trimmed by 7 bases and V by 2 bases; bases with no gene match: 6. CDR3 sequence reads: CASSLARGHVGELFF. The CDR3 nucleotides read TGTGCCAGCAGTTTAGCCAGGGGGCATGTCGGGGAGCTGTTTTTT.

The chain recombines TRBV25-1 with TRBJ1-1, with D tentatively TRBD1 (6 bases). V was pared by 6 bases and J by 5 bases, with 7 bases between. The V gene's germline CDR1 is MGHDK and CDR2 SYGVNS. The CDR3 length is 11 residues. CDR3 in DNA: TGTGCCAGCAGAACAGGGACTGAAGCTTTCTTT. The encoded protein is CASRTGTEAFF.

V is TRBV10-3 and J is TRBJ1-5; 7 nucleotides align to TRBD1. CDR1 ENHRY and CDR2 SYGVKD come from the germline V gene. The junction had 8 bases not matched to a gene; V was cut back by 8 bases and J by 1 base. The CDR3 runs to 15 residues. CDR3 sequence (DNA): TGTGCCATCGCAGACAGGGATGTGAGCAATCAGCCCCAGCATTTT. Protein sequence: CAIADRDVSNQPQHF.

The chain carries TRBV19 and TRBJ1-5; possibly TRBD1 for D (5 bases). In germline, CDR1 is LNHDA, CDR2 SQIVND (reference sequence). V lost 2 bases and J 5 bases, leaving 16 bases between the germline ends. This CDR3 spans 16 amino acids. In DNA form, the CDR3 reads TGTGCCAGTAGTATATATCACAGGAACTATTATCAGCCCCAGCATTTT. Translated: CASSIYHRNYYQPQHF. Full variable domain (rest looked up from reference TRBV19 and TRBJ1-5): DGGITQSPKYLFRKEGQNVTLSCEQNLNHDAMYWYRQDPGQGLRLIYYSQIVNDFQKGDIAEGYSVSREKKESFPLTVTSAQKNPTAFYLCASSIYHRNYYQPQHFGDGTRLSIL.

V is TRBV12-3 or TRBV12-4 and J is TRBJ1-2; D might be TRBD1 (6 bases). This CDR3 spans 13 amino acids. V dropped 0 bases and J dropped 4 bases, with 6 bases sitting between them. The CDR3 sequence: CASSLAGGYGYTF. The CDR3 DNA is TGTGCCAGCAGTTTAGCAGGGGGCTATGGCTACACCTTC.

This rearrangement joins TRBV21-1 to TRBJ1-1; the table gives TRBD1 as D, unverified against the DNA. TRBV21-1 is deemed a pseudogene. The CDR3 is 17 amino acids. The CDR3 DNA is TGTGCCAGCAGCAAAAAGGTGGAGACAGCCCTATCTCCTGAAGCTTTCTTT. This translates into CASSKKVETALSPEAFF.

The chain employs TRBV5-1 and TRBJ2-1; 8 bases fit TRBD1. With 4 bases clipped from V and 5 bases from J, the junction kept 5 bases outside the gene matches. CDR1 is SGHRS, CDR2 YFSETQ, per germline. The CDR3 length is 14 residues. CDR3 DNA sequence: TGCGCCAGCAGCCCGCCGACAGGGGACAATGAGCAGTTCTTC. Translated: CASSPPTGDNEQFF.

V and J are TRBV11-2 and TRBJ2-1, with 11 bases matching TRBD2. The length of the CDR3 is 14 residues. The V and J ends lost 5 bases and 5 bases, in that order; junction bases with no gene match: 2. Germline values: CDR1 SGHAT, CDR2 FQNNGV. The CDR3 DNA follows: TGTGCCAGCAGCCTGGGACTAGCGGACAATGAGCAGTTCTTC. It encodes CASSLGLADNEQFF.

The V call is TRBV28, the J call TRBJ2-3, with 8 bases lining up with TRBD2. Germline V gene lookup returns CDR1 MDHEN and CDR2 SYDVKM. J gave up 4 bases and V 5 bases, and 5 bases lay outside the gene matches. The CDR3 length is 14 residues. The chain's CDR3 is CASSPGGRADTQYF. The CDR3 DNA follows: TGTGCCAGCAGTCCGGGGGGGCGTGCAGATACGCAGTATTTT.

The V call is TRBV27, the J call TRBJ1-2; D possibly corresponds to TRBD1 (6 bases). Germline V gene sequence: CDR1 MNHEY, CDR2 SMNVEV (reference sequence). The V end was cut by 4 bases, the J end by 1 base, with 13 bases between. This CDR3 region has 15 residues. The CDR3 spells CASSSIGQNNYGYTF. In nucleotides, the CDR3 is TGTGCCAGCAGTTCCATAGGACAGAATAACTATGGCTACACCTTC.

V gene TRBV27 combines with J gene TRBJ1-5; 9 positions agree with TRBD1. CDR1 is MNHEY, CDR2 SMNVEV, per germline (reference sequence). The CDR3 is 16 amino acids. With V trimmed by 3 bases and J by 8 bases, 11 bases remained unmatched. The chain's CDR3 is CASSFLGQGTPKPQHF. CDR3 DNA: TGTGCCAGCAGTTTTCTAGGACAGGGGACACCTAAGCCCCAGCATTTT.

The genes are TRBV5-8 and TRBJ2-1, with D uncertain. This CDR3 spans 15 amino acids. V was trimmed by 1 base and J by 2 bases, leaving 10 bases between them. Germline CDR1 is SGHTS and CDR2 is YDEGEE. CDR3 loop: CASSLIGGTYNEQFF. CDR3 DNA: TGTGCCAGCAGCTTGATCGGCGGTACCTACAATGAGCAGTTCTTC.

J is TRBJ1-6 and V is TRBV7-8, with D possibly TRBD1 on 6 matching bases. CDR1 and CDR2 (germline): SGHVS, FQNEAQ. Trimming left V 5 bases short and J 9 bases short, with 17 bases between. The CDR3 loop spans 15 amino acids. CDR3 nucleotide sequence: TGTGCCAGCAGCCAAACAACAGGGTATGGTTCACCCCTCCACTTT. Its protein is CASSQTTGYGSPLHF.

This chain uses TRBV11-2 with TRBJ1-6, with D perhaps matching TRBD1 (6 bases). This CDR3 contains 13 residues. Germline CDR1 reads SGHAT; CDR2 reads FQNNGV. The V gene lost 2 bases and the J gene lost 10 bases, with 9 bases spanning the gap. The CDR3 bases are TGTGCCAGCAGCTTAAACAGGGTCTCACCCCTCCACTTT. Translating gives CASSLNRVSPLHF.

V gene TRBV12-3 or TRBV12-4 combines with J gene TRBJ1-2, with D possibly TRBD1 on 6 matching bases. Between the trimmed V and J ends, which lost 5 bases and 4 bases, there was a span of 11 bases. The CDR3 has 13 amino acids. The CDR3 loop reads CASSVDRFYGYTF. Written as DNA, the CDR3 is TGTGCCAGCAGTGTGGACAGATTCTATGGCTACACCTTC.

This clone was observed a single time. This rearrangement joins TRBV4-2 to TRBJ2-5; tentatively, D is TRBD2 (7 bases). With 0 bases removed from V and 4 bases from J, the gap between germline ends came to 21 bases. Germline V CDR1 and CDR2: LGHNA, YNFKEQ. The CDR3 extends over 18 amino acids. CDR3 DNA: TGTGCCAGCAGCCAAGATCTGGCCGCGGGGGCCACAGTAGAGACCCAGTACTTC. Translating gives CASSQDLAAGATVETQYF.

This clone showed up just once. The V and J genes are TRBV15 and TRBJ2-3; TRBD2 matches 8 bases. The CDR3 spans 17 residues. Germline CDR1 is LNHNV and CDR2 is YYDKDF (reference sequence). The J segment lost 2 bases and the V segment lost 0 bases, leaving 7 bases of the junction unmatched. The CDR3 nucleotides read TGTGCCACCAGCAGAGATATAGGCGGGGGGATCACAGATACGCAGTATTTT. Protein sequence: CATSRDIGGGITDTQYF.

This clone turned up a few times. The chain employs TRBV6-2 or TRBV6-3 and TRBJ2-3; D is undetermined. Trimming stripped 5 bases from V and 8 bases from J, with 26 bases between. This CDR3 is 17 amino acids long. Looked up from germline, CDR1 is MNHEY and CDR2 is SVGEGT. The CDR3, as DNA: TGTGCCAGCAGTGGCTCGGTATTATCCCCCACAGATATTACGCAGTATTTT. It yields the protein CASSGSVLSPTDITQYF.

The chain couples TRBV5-1 to TRBJ2-7, with D tentatively TRBD2 (6 bases). V was shortened by 0 bases and J by 3 bases, with 10 bases between the two germline ends. Germline CDR1 and CDR2: SGHRS and YFSETQ. This CDR3 has 14 residues. The CDR3 protein is CASSLADGGYEQYF. DNA of the CDR3: TGCGCCAGCAGCTTGGCGGACGGGGGCTACGAGCAGTACTTC.

Only a few counts were recorded for this clone. The genes are TRBV5-4 and TRBJ2-5, with a weak D call TRBD1 (6 bases). Germline CDR1 SGHNT, CDR2 YYREEE (reference sequence). V was pared by 0 bases and J by 4 bases, with 19 bases between. The CDR3 sequence is 17 residues long. The CDR3 spells CASSLESSRGKGETQYF. The CDR3 region has the DNA TGTGCCAGCAGCTTGGAATCTAGCAGGGGAAAAGGAGAGACCCAGTACTTC.

The rearrangement links TRBV18 to TRBJ2-7; the match to TRBD1 covers 7 bases. CDR1 is KGHSH and CDR2 is LQKENI in the germline V gene. The CDR3 length is 13 residues. V lost 2 bases, J lost 2 bases, and 0 bases stayed unmatched. Here the CDR3 DNA reads TGTGCCAGCTCACCAGGGACAGCCTACGAGCAGTACTTC. It specifies CASSPGTAYEQYF.

This chain joins TRBV5-8 and TRBJ2-5; tentative D call: TRBD2 (5 bases). V was cut by 4 bases and J by 5 bases, with 12 bases left in between. There are 13 residues in the CDR3. In germline, CDR1 is SGHTS, CDR2 YDEGEE. CDR3 DNA: TGTGCCAGCAGCCGGGGTCCACGGGAGACCCAGTACTTC. Protein product: CASSRGPRETQYF.

The chain couples TRBV5-1 to TRBJ2-1; 8 bases map to TRBD2. The germline V gene encodes CDR1 SGHRS and CDR2 YFSETQ. J gave up 7 bases and V 3 bases, and 9 bases lay outside the gene matches. This CDR3 region has 15 residues. The CDR3 here is CASSSNSGTYNEQFF. The DNA of the CDR3 is TGCGCCAGCAGCTCCAATAGCGGGACTTATAATGAGCAGTTCTTC. The complete variable domain, with remaining parts taken from reference TRBV5-1 and TRBJ2-1, reads KAGVTQTPRYLIKTRGQQVTLSCSPISGHRSVSWYQQTPGQGLQFLFEYFSETQRNKGNFPGRFSGRQFSNSRSEMNVSTLELGDSALYLCASSSNSGTYNEQFFGPGTRLTVL.

The J gene is TRBJ1-1, the V gene TRBV21-1; no check of the table's D call, TRBD1, against the DNA was made. TRBV21-1 is flagged as a pseudogene. The CDR3 has 9 residues. The DNA of the CDR3 is TGTGCCAGCGGGCAGGGGTTTTTCTTT. Translating gives CASGQGFFF.

The rearrangement joins TRBV27 to TRBJ1-1; 8 bases line up with TRBD1. This CDR3 has 13 amino acids. Germline trimming cut 8 bases from V and 5 bases from J; bases unmatched to any gene: 7. Germline V gives CDR1 MNHEY, CDR2 SMNVEV (reference sequence). The CDR3 nucleotides are TGTGCCAGCCGCACAGGGGGGTTGACTGAAGCTTTCTTT. It specifies CASRTGGLTEAFF.

The chain carries TRBV5-6 and TRBJ1-1; D gene unclear. Trimming took off 5 bases at V and 1 base at J, with 12 bases between the two ends. The CDR3 totals 14 residues. CDR1 and CDR2 from the germline V gene are SGHDT and YYEEEE. In DNA, the CDR3 is TGTGCCAGCAGTTCCGGACTGCCGAACACTGAAGCTTTCTTT. Protein: CASSSGLPNTEAFF.

The CDR3 region has the DNA TGTGCCAGCAGCAGCCCCCCTGAGCAGTTCTTC. This sequence encodes CASSSPPEQFF. The chain employs TRBV3-1 (or the pseudogene TRBV3-2) and TRBJ2-1; D not resolved. Germline values: CDR1 LGHDT, CDR2 YNNKEL (reference sequence). V dropped 5 bases and J dropped 9 bases, with 8 bases sitting between them. The CDR3 covers 11 residues.

This clone was seen more than once but under ten times. The V call is TRBV2, the J call TRBJ1-6, with D possibly being TRBD1 (5 bases). Germline loops: CDR1 SNHLY, CDR2 FYNNEI. Trimming removed 6 bases at V and 6 bases at J, with 15 bases between. The CDR3 loop spans 15 amino acids. The CDR3 loop reads CASSERTRANSPLHF. The CDR3 nucleotides read TGTGCCAGCAGCGAACGGACAAGGGCTAATTCACCCCTCCACTTT.

The chain combines TRBV3-1 (or the pseudogene TRBV3-2) with TRBJ1-5; a possible D gene is TRBD1 (5 bases). Trimming pared 0 bases from V and 2 bases from J, leaving 14 bases between. The CDR3 totals 17 residues. In germline, CDR1 is LGHDT, CDR2 YNNKEL (reference sequence). CDR3 nucleotide sequence: TGTGCCAGCAGCCAAGATCCACCTACAGGACGCAATCAGCCCCAGCATTTT. Protein product: CASSQDPPTGRNQPQHF.

The chain has TRBV28 and TRBJ2-2, with TRBD2 as a possible D gene (6 bases). The germline gives CDR1 MDHEN, CDR2 SYDVKM. The CDR3 is 15 amino acids. With 5 bases removed from V and 6 bases from J, the gap between germline ends came to 16 bases. Written as DNA, the CDR3 is TGTGCCAGCAGTGAGCCGGGACGGAGGGCCGGGGAGCTGTTTTTT. Translation gives CASSEPGRRAGELFF.

This chain connects TRBV5-1 to TRBJ2-1; possible D gene TRBD2, 6 bases. Germline values: CDR1 SGHRS, CDR2 YFSETQ. The length of the CDR3 is 15 residues. V was pared by 4 bases and J by 0 bases, with 11 bases between. CDR3 coding DNA: TGCGCCAGCAGCCTCCGGGAGAGCTCCTACAATGAGCAGTTCTTC. It translates to CASSLRESSYNEQFF. The full variable domain, in which reference TRBV5-1 and TRBJ2-1 provide the parts outside the CDR3, is KAGVTQTPRYLIKTRGQQVTLSCSPISGHRSVSWYQQTPGQGLQFLFEYFSETQRNKGNFPGRFSGRQFSNSRSEMNVSTLELGDSALYLCASSLRESSYNEQFFGPGTRLTVL.